The clone carrying this TCR beta chain came up a few times. Its antigen is unidentified. This specimen belongs to a study of cytomegalovirus exposure and HLA in healthy donors. Findings of the study overall: Within an earlier analysis, most TCR beta V segments proved productive either about 87% or about 30% of the time. It was likely that a cluster of highly shared sequence variants was a sequencing artifact. Reportedly, diagnosis of cytomegalovirus status by the classifier showed high specificity and sensitivity.

Vbeta (60) and Jbeta (13) primers were used in the PCR. The data were produced by immunoSEQ multiplex PCR, yet TCRdb's version contains in-frame clones alone and is incomplete. Of 110,000 to 150,000 clones listed, less than 85% were seen once; the top ten hold approximately 2.3%. CDR1 LNHDA and CDR2 SQIVND come from the germline V gene (reference sequence). J lost 1 base, V lost 9 bases, and 6 bases had no gene match. The CDR3 totals 14 residues. This chain uses TRBV19 with TRBJ1-1; 9 nucleotides match TRBD1. The receptor was derived from a woman aged 55-70 years in good health and CMV-seropositive. The specimen sequenced was PBMCs. The CDR3 spells CARGPGQGNTEAFF. As DNA, the CDR3 is TGTGCCAGGGGGCCGGGACAGGGGAACACTGAAGCTTTCTTT. The entire variable domain, with the rest obtained from reference TRBV19 and TRBJ1-1, is as follows: DGGITQSPKYLFRKEGQNVTLSCEQNLNHDAMYWYRQDPGQGLRLIYYSQIVNDFQKGDIAEGYSVSREKKESFPLTVTSAQKNPTAFYLCARGPGQGNTEAFFGQGTRLTVV.